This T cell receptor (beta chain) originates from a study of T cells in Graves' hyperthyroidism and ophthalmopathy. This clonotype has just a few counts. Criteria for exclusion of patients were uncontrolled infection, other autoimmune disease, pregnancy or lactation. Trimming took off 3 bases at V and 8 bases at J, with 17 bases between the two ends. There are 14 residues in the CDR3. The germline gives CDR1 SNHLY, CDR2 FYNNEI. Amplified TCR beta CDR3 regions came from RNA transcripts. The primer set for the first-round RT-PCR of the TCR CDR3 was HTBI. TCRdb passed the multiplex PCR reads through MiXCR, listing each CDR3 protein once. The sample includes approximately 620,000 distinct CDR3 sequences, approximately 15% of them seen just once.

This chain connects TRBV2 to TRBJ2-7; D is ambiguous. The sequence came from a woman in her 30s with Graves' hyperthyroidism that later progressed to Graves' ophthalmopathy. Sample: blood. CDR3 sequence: CASSDMAAPTKQYF. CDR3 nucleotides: TGTGCCAGCAGTGACATGGCGGCGCCTACGAAGCAGTACTTC.